Listed here are 18 T cell receptor beta chains from one sample, sequenced in a study of T cells in Graves' hyperthyroidism and ophthalmopathy. Amplification targeted TCR beta CDR3 regions from RNA transcripts. The TCR CDR3 first-round RT-PCR relied on the HTBI primer set. TCRdb processed the multiplex PCR reads anew with MiXCR; each CDR3 protein has one entry. This sample has hundreds of thousands of distinct CDR3 sequences, with less than 25% found just once. The sequenced sample was blood. These receptors came from a man aged 30-40 years with Graves' ophthalmopathy.

Notes on this clonotype: This clone may be a read error of a much larger clone one base away. The conserved phenylalanine or tryptophan normally closing the CDR3 is absent here, so this likely arose from a read error. The chain carries TRBV7-8 and TRBJ2-1; D unclear. CDR3 length: 13 residues. Trimming shortened V by 1 base and J by 2 bases, and 3 bases separated the two germline ends. The germline CDR1 and CDR2 sequences are SGHVS and FQNEAQ. The CDR3 nucleotides are TGTGCCAGCAGCTTAGATGCCTACAATGAGCAGTTCTCC. Translating it yields CASSLDAYNEQFS.

CDR3 loop: CANPGADTQYF. For the CDR3, the DNA is TGTGCCAACCCAGGGGCAGATACGCAGTATTTT. The gene calls are TRBV12-3 or TRBV12-4 and TRBJ2-3; a possible D gene is TRBD1 (6 bases). The CDR3 has 11 amino acids. Trimming removed 10 bases from V and 4 bases from J, with 9 bases in between.

The J gene is TRBJ2-7, the V gene TRBV5-8; perhaps D is TRBD1 or TRBD2 (6 bases each). Trimming pared 1 base from V and 2 bases from J, leaving 13 bases between. The length of the CDR3 is 15 residues. Germline CDR1 is SGHTS and CDR2 is YDEGEE. The CDR3 region is CASSLRGVRTYEQYF. In DNA, the CDR3 is TGTGCCAGCAGCTTGAGGGGGGTACGTACCTACGAGCAGTACTTC.

V gene TRBV7-2 combines with J gene TRBJ1-5; D remains ambiguous. Germline V CDR1 and CDR2: SGHTA, FQGNSA. The CDR3 runs to 16 residues. Trimming took 1 base from V and 4 from J, leaving 14 bases between them. The CDR3 spells CASSLGAGWGNQPQHF. The CDR3 bases are TGTGCCAGCAGCTTAGGTGCAGGTTGGGGTAATCAGCCCCAGCATTTT.

At least ten counts were recorded for this clonotype. The V call is TRBV7-2, the J call TRBJ2-2, with TRBD1 as a possible D gene (6 bases). In germline, CDR1 is SGHTA, CDR2 FQGNSA. The CDR3 length is 15 residues. V lost 5 bases to trimming and J lost 5 bases, with 15 bases between them. CDR3 in DNA: TGTGCCAGCAGCCAAGACAGGATAGCGACCGGGGAGCTGTTTTTT. Protein: CASSQDRIATGELFF.

The V call is TRBV20-1, the J call TRBJ1-2; 9 positions match TRBD1. Trimming cost V 1 base and J 8 bases; bases outside gene matches: 11. Germline V CDR1 and CDR2: DFQATT, SNEGSKA (reference sequence). CDR3 length: 15 amino acids. CDR3 DNA sequence: TGCAGTGCTAGAGTGGACAGGGGAATAGTAGGAGGCTACACCTTC. Translation gives CSARVDRGIVGGYTF.

This clonotype was counted at least ten times. This sequence joins TRBV7-2 and TRBJ2-1; TRBD1 matches at 12 bases. The CDR3 runs to 15 residues. Germline CDR1 reads SGHTA; CDR2 reads FQGNSA. Unmatched junction bases numbered 6, after V lost 5 bases and J lost 7 bases. The CDR3 spells CASSTGQGAMNEQFF. CDR3 DNA: TGTGCCAGCAGCACGGGACAGGGGGCGATGAATGAGCAGTTCTTC. Supplemented by reference TRBV7-2 and TRBJ2-1, the full variable domain reads GAGVSQSPSNKVTEKGKDVELRCDPISGHTALYWYRQSLGQGLEFLIYFQGNSAPDKSGLPSDRFSAERTGGSVSTLTIQRTQQEDSAVYLCASSTGQGAMNEQFFGPGTRLTVL.

This clonotype was seen at least ten times. Here the CDR3 DNA reads TGTGCCAGCAGTTTAGTGCCAAATAGCAATCAGCCCCAGCATTTT. Protein: CASSLVPNSNQPQHF. This chain joins TRBV28 and TRBJ1-5; D unclear. The CDR3 extends over 15 amino acids. Germline V gene data show CDR1 as MDHEN and CDR2 as SYDVKM. V dropped 2 bases and J dropped 0 bases, with 8 bases sitting between them.

This clonotype appeared a few times. The chain recombines TRBV4-3 with TRBJ2-7, with 9 bases that match TRBD2. V was clipped by 0 bases and J by 2 bases; unmatched bases: 5. CDR1 LGHNA and CDR2 YSLEER come from the germline V gene. The CDR3 runs 16 residues. The CDR3 reads CASSQDWSSGTYEQYF. The DNA for the CDR3 is TGCGCCAGCAGCCAAGATTGGTCTAGCGGGACCTACGAGCAGTACTTC.

The chain has TRBV24-1 and TRBJ2-2; 11 bases are shared with TRBD2. This CDR3 region has 17 residues. Germline-derived CDR1 and CDR2 are KGHDR and SFDVKD. Trimming took 7 bases from V and 0 from J; bases not matched to a gene: 6. Written as DNA, the CDR3 is TGTGCCACCAGCTTCCCGGGACTAGCGGCGAACACCGGGGAGCTGTTTTTT. Its protein is CATSFPGLAANTGELFF.

The J gene is TRBJ2-5, the V gene TRBV7-6; 8 nucleotides agree with TRBD2. The J segment lost 4 bases and the V segment lost 5 bases, leaving 12 bases of the junction unmatched. Germline V gene lookup returns CDR1 SGHVS and CDR2 FNYEAQ. The CDR3 is made up of 16 amino acids. The CDR3 spells CASSLQASGYSETQYF. CDR3 coding DNA: TGTGCCAGCAGCCTCCAGGCTAGCGGGTACTCAGAGACCCAGTACTTC. Filled out from reference TRBV7-6 and TRBJ2-5, the complete variable domain reads GAGVSQSPRYKVTKRGQDVALRCDPISGHVSLYWYRQALGQGPEFLTYFNYEAQQDKSGLPNDRFSAERPEGSISTLTIQRTEQRDSAMYRCASSLQASGYSETQYFGPGTRLLVL.

The chain couples TRBV28 to TRBJ1-2; TRBD1 is a possible D gene (6 bases). CDR1 and CDR2 from the germline V gene are MDHEN and SYDVKM. V shed 2 bases and J shed 7 bases, with 14 bases lying between them. The CDR3 totals 14 residues. The CDR3 region is CASSLAPEQGGYTF. The CDR3 DNA reads TGTGCCAGCAGTTTAGCCCCCGAACAGGGTGGCTACACCTTC.

This clonotype occurred a few times. This chain links TRBV12-3 or TRBV12-4 with TRBJ1-5; D not certain. The CDR3 totals 14 residues. V gave up 2 bases and J gave up 4 bases, with 9 bases separating them. The CDR3 is CASSLRELNQPQHF. The DNA for the CDR3 is TGTGCCAGCAGTTTAAGGGAGCTGAATCAGCCCCAGCATTTT.

This clonotype has a count of ten or more. The chain has TRBV30 and TRBJ1-1; no reliable D call. The CDR3 extends over 13 amino acids. Trimming removed 8 bases from V and 0 bases from J, with 13 bases in between. Germline V gene data show CDR1 as GTSNPN and CDR2 as SVGIG (reference sequence). The CDR3 protein is CASGTGMNTEAFF. The CDR3 DNA is TGTGCCAGTGGTACGGGCATGAACACTGAAGCTTTCTTT.

This clonotype was seen only a few times. The chain combines TRBV18 with TRBJ1-5, with TRBD1 as a possible D gene (6 bases). V was cut by 2 bases and J by 4 bases, with 15 bases left in between. Germline CDR1 KGHSH, CDR2 LQKENI. The CDR3 sequence is 16 residues long. The DNA of the CDR3 is TGTGCCAGCTCACCAAGCTCAGGGGAGGGGAATCAGCCCCAGCATTTT. Amino acid sequence: CASSPSSGEGNQPQHF.

The V call is TRBV14, the J call TRBJ2-2; 8 bases agree with TRBD2. V was pared by 4 bases and J by 7 bases, with 14 bases of the junction left unmatched. Germline V gene data show CDR1 as SGHDN and CDR2 as FVKESK. This CDR3 comprises 17 residues. For the CDR3, the DNA is TGTGCCAGCAGCCGCATCCTTGCGGGAGGCCCCAACGGGGAGCTGTTTTTT. It encodes CASSRILAGGPNGELFF.

The sample holds a few counts of this clonotype. CDR3: CASSLSGSRSYTF. The CDR3 bases are TGCGCCAGCAGCTTGTCAGGCTCCAGAAGCTACACCTTC. This rearrangement joins TRBV5-1 to TRBJ1-2; D remains ambiguous. This CDR3 comprises 13 residues. Trimming stripped 1 base from V and 9 bases from J, with 13 bases between. Germline CDR1 is SGHRS and CDR2 is YFSETQ. Filled out from reference TRBV5-1 and TRBJ1-2, the complete variable domain reads KAGVTQTPRYLIKTRGQQVTLSCSPISGHRSVSWYQQTPGQGLQFLFEYFSETQRNKGNFPGRFSGRQFSNSRSEMNVSTLELGDSALYLCASSLSGSRSYTFGSGTRLTVV.

This clonotype was seen more than once but under ten times. This chain joins TRBV12-3 or TRBV12-4 and TRBJ1-1; unclear D gene. The CDR3 is 11 amino acids. V was clipped by 5 bases and J by 11 bases, with 12 bases between them. The CDR3 DNA reads as TGTGCCAGCAGTCGGGAGGGAGGCGCTTTCTTT. This translates into CASSREGGAFF.